The sequence of this TCR beta chain was determined in a study of CD8 T cells in ankylosing spondylitis (dated by TCRdb to 2017 to 2019). Concerning the study at large: The study set out to find disease-linked TCR variants by profiling T cell receptor beta repertoires in ankylosing spondylitis patients and healthy donors. In total, the full study cohort was made up of 95 to 110 healthy donors and approximately 27 ankylosing spondylitis patients. Samples of peripheral blood were taken, and for ankylosing spondylitis patients, synovial fluid was collected as well. Overall study results and their limits: A TCR beta motif made up of several highly homologous amino acid variants appeared to be characteristic of blood from ankylosing spondylitis patients. The disease-linked clones showed a CD8+ phenotype and occurred at relatively low frequencies in peripheral blood. Some motif variants were previously reported in synovial fluid and blood of reactive arthritis patients, suggesting common disease-initiation mechanisms. The disease-linked clones were reported to be significantly enriched in matched synovial fluid samples from ankylosing spondylitis patients.

TCRdb shows the sequencer as Illumina HiSeq 2500. Quantitative 5'-RACE with molecular barcodes was the method used to prepare the TCR beta libraries. As for the authors' bioinformatics: To identify disease-linked TCR variants, a new computational method was used, one built on a probabilistic model of VDJ rearrangement. TCRdb reran the public reads through fastp at Q25 and MiXCR, keeping productive beta chains. Here each entry gathers all rows of one CDR3 protein and keeps the most common genes and DNA. TCRdb assigned the V and J calls; the authors' analysis was not used. The sample records 750,000 to 850,000 distinct CDR3 sequences, roughly 12% of which are singletons. The biggest ten clones account for less than 0.65% of the sample. V is shortened by 1 base, J by 3 bases, and the region joining them spans 9 bases. The CDR3 covers 14 residues, taking in both the cysteine and the phenylalanine. CDR3 DNA only is kept here, 42 bases in frame from base 1.

This clonotype came up a few times. Its cognate antigen has yet to be identified. No base quality information exists; no much larger clone differs at one position. Rearrangement joined TRBV12-3 or TRBV12-4 to TRBJ1-2, and perhaps TRBD1 as D gene, on 5 matching bases. Sequenced: blood, either unsorted or a sorted T cell fraction (not recorded which). This clonotype originated in a male donor with ankylosing spondylitis. The CDR3 region: CASSLGGNDYGYTF. Here is the DNA: TGTGCCAGCAGTTTAGGGGGGAATGACTATGGCTACACCTTC.